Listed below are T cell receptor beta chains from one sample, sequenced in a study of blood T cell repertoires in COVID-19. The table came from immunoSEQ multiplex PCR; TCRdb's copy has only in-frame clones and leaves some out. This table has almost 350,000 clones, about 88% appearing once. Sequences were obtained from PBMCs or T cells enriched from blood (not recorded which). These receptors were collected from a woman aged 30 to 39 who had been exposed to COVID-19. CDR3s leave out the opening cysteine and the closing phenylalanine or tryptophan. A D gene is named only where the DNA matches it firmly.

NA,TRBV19,ASSLRERSGNTIY
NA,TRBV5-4,ASSFRQSSYNSPLH
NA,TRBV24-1,ATSDPGSNQPQH
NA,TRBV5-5,ASSLAMGGYNSPLH
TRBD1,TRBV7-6,ASSLVGDRGDEQY
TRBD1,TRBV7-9,ASSSTGTGGNTIY
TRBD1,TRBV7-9,ASSSGQGYGYT
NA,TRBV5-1,ASSVEGATDTQY
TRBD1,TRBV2,ASSTGGSYGYT
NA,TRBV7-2,ASSPGGSPETQY
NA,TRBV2,ASSDWQGSYGYT
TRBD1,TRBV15,ATSRRDRTPNTGELF
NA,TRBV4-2,ASSQDVGAAGQLYGYT
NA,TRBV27,ASSFLTGDYNSPLH
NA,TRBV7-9,ASSLRRVEAF
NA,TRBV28,AATQGSYTEAF
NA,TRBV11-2,ASSLDAGNNSPLH
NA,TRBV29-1,SVEGSDQETQY
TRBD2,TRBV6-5,ASSHTSGTLGELF
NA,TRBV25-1,ASRLGSYEQY
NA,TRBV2,ASSPQGPSNEKLF
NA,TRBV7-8,ASSLMAGDQPQH
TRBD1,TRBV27,ASSGPGQGHTGELF
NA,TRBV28,ASSLYRVGISPLH
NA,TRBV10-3,AVAGQLNTEAF
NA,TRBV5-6,ASSPGGGYQPQH
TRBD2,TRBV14,ASSPLLGLAGETGNNEQF
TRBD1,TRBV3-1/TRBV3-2,ASSTGAEQY
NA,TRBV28,ASTPPTGRRYT
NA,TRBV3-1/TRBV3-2,ASSQWAYSGNTIY
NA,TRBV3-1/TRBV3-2,ASSQDSPTGPFYGYT
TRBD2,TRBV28,ASSGTSGPSYEQY
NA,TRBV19,ASSRKQTGVGAYEQY
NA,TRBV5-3,ARSLAGQRNIQY
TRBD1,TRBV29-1,SVGKGAGETQY
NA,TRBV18,ASSPDRSDNEQF
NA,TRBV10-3,AISQDYGYT